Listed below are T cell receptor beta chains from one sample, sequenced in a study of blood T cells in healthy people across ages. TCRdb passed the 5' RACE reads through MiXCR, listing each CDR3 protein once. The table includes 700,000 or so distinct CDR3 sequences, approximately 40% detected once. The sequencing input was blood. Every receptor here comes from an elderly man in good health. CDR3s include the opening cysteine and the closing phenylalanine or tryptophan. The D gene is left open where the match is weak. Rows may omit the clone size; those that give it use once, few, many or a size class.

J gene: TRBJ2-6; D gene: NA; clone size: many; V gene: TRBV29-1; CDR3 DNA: TGCAGCGTTGAACATGGTCCCGGGGCCAACGTCCTGACTTTC; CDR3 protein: CSVEHGPGANVLTF
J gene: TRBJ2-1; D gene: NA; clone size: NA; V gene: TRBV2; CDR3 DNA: TGTGCCAGCAGTGCCCGACAATACAATGAGCAGTTCTTC; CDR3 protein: CASSARQYNEQFF
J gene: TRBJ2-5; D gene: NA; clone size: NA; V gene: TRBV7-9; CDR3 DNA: TGTGCCAGCAGCTTAGGGAATAGAGGAGTACAAGAGACCCAGTACTTC; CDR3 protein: CASSLGNRGVQETQYF
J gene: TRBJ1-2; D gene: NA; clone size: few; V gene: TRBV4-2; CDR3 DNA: TGTGCCAGCAGCCAAGATCGGGGCGGCTTCTATGGCTACACCTTC; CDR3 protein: CASSQDRGGFYGYTF
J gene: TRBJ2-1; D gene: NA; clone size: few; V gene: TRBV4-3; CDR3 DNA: TGCGCCAGCAGCCAATTAGTTAGCGGCACCGCCAATGAGCAGTTCTTC; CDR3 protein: CASSQLVSGTANEQFF
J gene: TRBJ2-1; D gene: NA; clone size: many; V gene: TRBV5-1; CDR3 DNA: TGTGCCAGCAGTTTAGAAGGGGGCTCCTACAATGAGCAGTTCTTC; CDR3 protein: CASSLEGGSYNEQFF
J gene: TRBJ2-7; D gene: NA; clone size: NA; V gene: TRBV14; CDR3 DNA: TGTGCCAGCAGCCAAGTGCCGGGTTTCTCCTACGAGCAGTACTTC; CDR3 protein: CASSQVPGFSYEQYF
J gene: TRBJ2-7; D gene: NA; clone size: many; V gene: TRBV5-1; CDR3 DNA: TGCGCCAGCAGCTTAGCGGGACAGTTCTACGAGCAGTACTTC; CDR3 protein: CASSLAGQFYEQYF
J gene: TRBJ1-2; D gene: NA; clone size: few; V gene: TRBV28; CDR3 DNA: TGTGCCAGCATTCCCCCTGGGGGAAACTATGGCTACACCTTC; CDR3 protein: CASIPPGGNYGYTF
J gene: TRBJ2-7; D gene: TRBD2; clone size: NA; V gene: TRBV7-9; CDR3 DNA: TGTGCCAGCAGCTTAGGGACTAGAGGGTCCTACAATGAGCAGTACTTC; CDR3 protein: CASSLGTRGSYNEQYF
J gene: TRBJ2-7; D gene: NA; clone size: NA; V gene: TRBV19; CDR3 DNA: TGTGCCAGCGGGGTCAGGTACGAGCAGTACTTC; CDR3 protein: CASGVRYEQYF